The clone carrying this TCR beta chain was observed at least ten times. The antigen remains undetermined. The data were obtained in a study of identical twins. Donors uniformly comprised healthy Caucasians. The CDR3 is 14 amino acids. Germline V gene sequence: CDR1 SEHNR, CDR2 FQNEAQ (reference sequence). Trimming removed 1 base at V and 0 bases at J, with 3 bases between. TCRdb redid the calling of the 5' RACE reads with MiXCR, one entry per CDR3 protein. The profile shows approximately 670,000 distinct CDR3 sequences, 5.5% to 6.5% of them singletons. Regarding the study as a whole: Twins' surplus sharing was weaker for beta out-of-frame sequences.

This chain joins TRBV7-9 and TRBJ2-2; D gene uncertain. The sample taken for sequencing was naive T cells sorted from blood. The TCR originated in a man in his late teens or twenties in good health. CDR3 in DNA: TGTGCCAGCAGCTTAGTCGCGAACACCGGGGAGCTGTTTTTT. It specifies CASSLVANTGELFF.